This TCR beta chain was obtained from a study of OX40 agonist ivuxolimab in advanced cancers. This table comes from immunoSEQ multiplex PCR, and its TCRdb copy is limited to in-frame clones, with some not included. The sample has some 69,000 clones, about 88% seen once. This CDR3 region has 14 residues. The V and J ends lost 9 bases and 10 bases respectively, with 23 bases between them. Germline CDR1 reads SGHAT; CDR2 reads FQNNGV. The sequencing used CD4+ or CD8+ T cells sorted from blood, collected in a trial of the OX40 agonist ivuxolimab. This TCR was sampled from an adult with an advanced solid tumor such as melanoma, head and neck, liver or kidney cancer. The gene calls are TRBV11-2 and TRBJ2-3, with D perhaps TRBD1 (5 bases). The CDR3 nucleotides read TGTGCCAGTGGCCTAGACCACCGAGGACAAGCGCAGTATTTT. It specifies CASGLDHRGQAQYF.